Listed below are T cell receptor beta chains from one sample, sequenced in a study of blood T cell repertoires in COVID-19. TCRdb keeps only in-frame clones here, not all; method: immunoSEQ multiplex PCR. The profile shows around 120,000 clones, 69% of them singletons. The sequencing sample was made of peripheral blood. Source of these receptors: an elderly man with acute or convalescent COVID-19. Both conserved end residues are part of each CDR3. The size of a clone is reported for some rows only, either as once, few or many, or as a class for expanded clones.

j_call	clone_size	v_call	cdr3_aa
TRBJ1-4	-	TRBV2	CASSEGRGNEKLFF
TRBJ1-1	-	TRBV4-3	CASSPPGRTEAFF
TRBJ2-5	-	TRBV29-1	CSIRQVTGETQYF
TRBJ1-4	-	TRBV18	CASSANRGTNEKLFF
TRBJ2-3	-	TRBV20-1	CSASAGTSGRNTQYF
TRBJ2-2	-	TRBV18	CASSLAGGELFF
TRBJ2-5	-	TRBV10-1	CASSEGSGVREGETQYF
TRBJ2-1	-	TRBV19	CASRRAGVNEQFF
TRBJ2-7	-	TRBV21-1	CASIIKELAGPNEQYF
TRBJ2-5	few	TRBV9	CASSPYLGSLGTQYF
TRBJ2-1	few	TRBV9	CASSVGRNNEQFF
TRBJ2-2	-	TRBV5-1	CASSGREAGELFF
TRBJ1-1	-	TRBV2	CASTPDRANTEAFF
TRBJ2-1	-	TRBV5-6	CASSLAGSHEQFF
TRBJ2-2	few	TRBV29-1	CSVILLAGVGTGELFF
TRBJ1-2	-	TRBV4-2	CASSQEGGSRDGYTF
TRBJ2-7	once	TRBV5-1	CASSSGTSGYEQYF
TRBJ1-1	-	TRBV5-4	CASSLGSGTANTEAFF
TRBJ2-1	-	TRBV19	CASSIEAGLNNEQFF
TRBJ2-1	-	TRBV5-1	CASSKGPGEGSTGEQFF
TRBJ2-7	once	TRBV5-6	CASSLALEYEQYF
TRBJ2-7	-	TRBV3-1/TRBV3-2	CASSQDSLADSYEQYF
TRBJ2-7	many	TRBV6-5	CASRHRRGGSEQYF
TRBJ2-5	-	TRBV14	CASSHPSTRLAAWETQYF
TRBJ1-4	many	TRBV4-1	CASSQSGDLKREKLFF
TRBJ2-1	-	TRBV6-2/TRBV6-3	CASSRREGYNEQFF
TRBJ2-7	few	TRBV2	CASSAGYEQYF
TRBJ1-1	-	TRBV2	CASSLRTTNTEAFF
TRBJ1-1	-	TRBV7-8	CASSLRSTEAFF
TRBJ2-1	-	TRBV18	CASSPSLAEYNEQFF
TRBJ2-7	few	TRBV3-1/TRBV3-2	CASSHGGRREQYF